Given below is one TCR beta chain in context. Its specificity is not known. The PCR used 60 Vbeta and 13 Jbeta primers. Repertoires were generated with immunoSEQ multiplex PCR, while TCRdb's copy carries only in-frame clones and drops some. The profile shows over 150,000 clones, more than 60% of them singletons. In germline, CDR1 is WNHNN, CDR2 SYGVQD (reference sequence). This CDR3 spans 13 amino acids. V trimming: 6 bases; J trimming: 9 bases; junction bases outside the gene matches: 4. This entry is derived from a study of cytomegalovirus exposure and HLA in healthy donors. Study-wide results and caveats: Earlier analysis yielded a pattern in which most TCR beta V segments were productive about 90% or about 30% of the time. Using the classifier, cytomegalovirus status was reportedly diagnosed with high specificity and sensitivity. The CMV antigen specificity of a few CMV-associated chains was confirmed through in vitro analysis. V- and J-gene trimming of TCR beta was linked (in a later analysis) to a missense DCLRE1C variant.

This chain connects TRBV10-1 to TRBJ1-6, with TRBD1 identical over 8 bases. This TCR derives from a man aged 35 to 55 in good health and CMV-seronegative. The source material was PBMCs. The CDR3 sequence: CASRQGGGSPLHF. The CDR3, as DNA: TGCGCCAGCAGACAGGGGGGGGGTTCACCCCTCCACTTT.